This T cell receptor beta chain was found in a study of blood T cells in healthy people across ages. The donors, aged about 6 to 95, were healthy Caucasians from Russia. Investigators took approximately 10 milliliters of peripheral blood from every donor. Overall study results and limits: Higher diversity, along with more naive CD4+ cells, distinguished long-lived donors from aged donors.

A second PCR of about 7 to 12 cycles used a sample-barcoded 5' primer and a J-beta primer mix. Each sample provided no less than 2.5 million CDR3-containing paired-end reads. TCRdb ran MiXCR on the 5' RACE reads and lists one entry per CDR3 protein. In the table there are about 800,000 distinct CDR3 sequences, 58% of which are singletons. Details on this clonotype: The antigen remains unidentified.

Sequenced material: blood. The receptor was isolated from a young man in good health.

CDR3 DNA sequence: TGCAGTGCAAGTTCCGGGACAGGGATCTACGAGCAGTACTTC. Amino acids: CSASSGTGIYEQYF. This chain connects TRBV20-1 to TRBJ2-7; 9 bases align to TRBD1. Trimming removed 6 bases from V and 3 bases from J; junction bases left unmatched: 9. The CDR3 consists of 14 residues. Germline V gene lookup returns CDR1 DFQATT and CDR2 SNEGSKA (reference sequence).